The 9 T cell receptor beta chains in this list originate from one sample, sequenced in a study of memory CD8 T cells in hepatitis C reinfection. Profiled with immunoSEQ multiplex PCR; TCRdb holds only in-frame clones, not every one. The sample lists some 46,000 clones, 80% to 90% occurring once. Sample time point: late/post reinfection, 12 to 24 weeks after detection. Sorted cells were sequenced directly ex vivo without any in vitro expansion. The sequencing input was naive CD8+ T cells sorted from blood. All receptors come from a man between 18 and 29 years old with hepatitis C virus infection.

This chain links TRBV28 with TRBJ2-5; 12 bases match TRBD2. The ends lost 5 bases at V and 3 bases at J; junction bases unmatched: 4. The CDR3 totals 15 residues. Germline V CDR1 and CDR2: MDHEN, SYDVKM. CDR3 in DNA: TGTGCCAGCAGTGCCCTAGCGGGAGGGAAAGAGACCCAGTACTTC. It encodes CASSALAGGKETQYF.

The V and J genes are TRBV7-9 and TRBJ2-1, with D maybe TRBD1 (6 bases). In germline, CDR1 is SEHNR, CDR2 FQNEAQ (reference sequence). This CDR3 spans 16 amino acids. With 0 bases removed from V and 8 bases from J, the gap between germline ends came to 17 bases. CDR3 in DNA: TGTGCCAGCAGCTTAGCGCAGGGGCCCCGCCAGGATGAGCAGTTCTTC. This encodes CASSLAQGPRQDEQFF.

J is TRBJ2-5 and V is TRBV5-8, with D perhaps matching TRBD1 (5 bases). V dropped 0 bases and J dropped 1 base, with 13 bases sitting between them. This CDR3 region has 16 residues. Germline assignment: CDR1 SGHTS and CDR2 YDEGEE. This CDR3 is CASSLAPGAAQETQYF. The CDR3 nucleotides read TGTGCCAGCAGCTTGGCCCCTGGGGCAGCCCAAGAGACCCAGTACTTC.

This chain links TRBV28 with TRBJ1-1; 10 bases match TRBD1. The germline V gene encodes CDR1 MDHEN and CDR2 SYDVKM. J gave up 1 base and V 6 bases, and 5 bases lay outside the gene matches. The length of the CDR3 is 15 residues. This CDR3 reads CASRDRGIWNTEAFF. The CDR3 DNA reads TGTGCCAGCAGGGACAGGGGGATCTGGAACACTGAAGCTTTCTTT.

The V gene is TRBV27, the J gene TRBJ2-2; D perhaps matches TRBD1 (6 bases). The CDR3 has 15 residues. The V gene's germline CDR1 is MNHEY and CDR2 SMNVEV (reference sequence). V gave up 4 bases and J gave up 4 bases, with 13 bases separating them. The CDR3 region has the DNA TGTGCCAGCAGTTCTACAGGGTGGGGCACCGGGGAGCTGTTTTTT. Translated, it gives CASSSTGWGTGELFF.

The J gene is TRBJ1-3, the V gene TRBV9, with no clear D. CDR3 length: 16 amino acids. Germline V gives CDR1 SGDLS, CDR2 YYNGEE. V lost 4 bases and J 0 bases, leaving 14 bases between the germline ends. The CDR3 DNA follows: TGTGCCAGCAGCTCAACGACAAAGATCTCTGGAAACACCATATATTTT. Protein product: CASSSTTKISGNTIYF. The whole variable domain, remainder taken from reference TRBV9 and TRBJ1-3, is DSGVTQTPKHLITATGQRVTLRCSPRSGDLSVYWYQQSLDQGLQFLIQYYNGEERAKGNILERFSAQQFPDLHSELNLSSLELGDSALYFCASSSTTKISGNTIYFGEGSWLTVV.

Regarding this clone: The same CDR3 can be traced to other DNA sequences in this sample. This sequence joins TRBV27 and TRBJ1-1; D gene ambiguous. CDR1 is MNHEY and CDR2 is SMNVEV in the germline V gene (reference sequence). V was cut by 2 bases and J by 2 bases, with 9 bases left in between. CDR3 length: 14 residues. The DNA of the CDR3 is TGTGCCAGCAGTTTACCAGGACTTAACACTGAAGCTTTCTTT. It translates to CASSLPGLNTEAFF.

The chain uses TRBV29-1 and TRBJ2-3; TRBD1 matches at 9 bases. Per germline, CDR1 SQVTM and CDR2 ANQGSEA. CDR3 length: 14 residues. Trimming at V came to 3 bases and at J to 4 bases, leaving 5 bases not matched to a gene. CDR3 protein: CSVDEQGASDTQYF. The CDR3 coding sequence is TGCAGCGTTGACGAACAGGGGGCCTCAGATACGCAGTATTTT.

The V gene is TRBV6-6, the J gene TRBJ2-1; perhaps TRBD2 as D (5 bases). The CDR3 sequence is 14 residues long. CDR1 is MNHNY and CDR2 is SVGAGI in the germline V gene (reference sequence). V was pared by 2 bases and J by 0 bases, with 5 bases between. The CDR3 DNA is TGTGCCAGCAGTTACGAGGGCTCCTACAATGAGCAGTTCTTC. Amino acid sequence: CASSYEGSYNEQFF.